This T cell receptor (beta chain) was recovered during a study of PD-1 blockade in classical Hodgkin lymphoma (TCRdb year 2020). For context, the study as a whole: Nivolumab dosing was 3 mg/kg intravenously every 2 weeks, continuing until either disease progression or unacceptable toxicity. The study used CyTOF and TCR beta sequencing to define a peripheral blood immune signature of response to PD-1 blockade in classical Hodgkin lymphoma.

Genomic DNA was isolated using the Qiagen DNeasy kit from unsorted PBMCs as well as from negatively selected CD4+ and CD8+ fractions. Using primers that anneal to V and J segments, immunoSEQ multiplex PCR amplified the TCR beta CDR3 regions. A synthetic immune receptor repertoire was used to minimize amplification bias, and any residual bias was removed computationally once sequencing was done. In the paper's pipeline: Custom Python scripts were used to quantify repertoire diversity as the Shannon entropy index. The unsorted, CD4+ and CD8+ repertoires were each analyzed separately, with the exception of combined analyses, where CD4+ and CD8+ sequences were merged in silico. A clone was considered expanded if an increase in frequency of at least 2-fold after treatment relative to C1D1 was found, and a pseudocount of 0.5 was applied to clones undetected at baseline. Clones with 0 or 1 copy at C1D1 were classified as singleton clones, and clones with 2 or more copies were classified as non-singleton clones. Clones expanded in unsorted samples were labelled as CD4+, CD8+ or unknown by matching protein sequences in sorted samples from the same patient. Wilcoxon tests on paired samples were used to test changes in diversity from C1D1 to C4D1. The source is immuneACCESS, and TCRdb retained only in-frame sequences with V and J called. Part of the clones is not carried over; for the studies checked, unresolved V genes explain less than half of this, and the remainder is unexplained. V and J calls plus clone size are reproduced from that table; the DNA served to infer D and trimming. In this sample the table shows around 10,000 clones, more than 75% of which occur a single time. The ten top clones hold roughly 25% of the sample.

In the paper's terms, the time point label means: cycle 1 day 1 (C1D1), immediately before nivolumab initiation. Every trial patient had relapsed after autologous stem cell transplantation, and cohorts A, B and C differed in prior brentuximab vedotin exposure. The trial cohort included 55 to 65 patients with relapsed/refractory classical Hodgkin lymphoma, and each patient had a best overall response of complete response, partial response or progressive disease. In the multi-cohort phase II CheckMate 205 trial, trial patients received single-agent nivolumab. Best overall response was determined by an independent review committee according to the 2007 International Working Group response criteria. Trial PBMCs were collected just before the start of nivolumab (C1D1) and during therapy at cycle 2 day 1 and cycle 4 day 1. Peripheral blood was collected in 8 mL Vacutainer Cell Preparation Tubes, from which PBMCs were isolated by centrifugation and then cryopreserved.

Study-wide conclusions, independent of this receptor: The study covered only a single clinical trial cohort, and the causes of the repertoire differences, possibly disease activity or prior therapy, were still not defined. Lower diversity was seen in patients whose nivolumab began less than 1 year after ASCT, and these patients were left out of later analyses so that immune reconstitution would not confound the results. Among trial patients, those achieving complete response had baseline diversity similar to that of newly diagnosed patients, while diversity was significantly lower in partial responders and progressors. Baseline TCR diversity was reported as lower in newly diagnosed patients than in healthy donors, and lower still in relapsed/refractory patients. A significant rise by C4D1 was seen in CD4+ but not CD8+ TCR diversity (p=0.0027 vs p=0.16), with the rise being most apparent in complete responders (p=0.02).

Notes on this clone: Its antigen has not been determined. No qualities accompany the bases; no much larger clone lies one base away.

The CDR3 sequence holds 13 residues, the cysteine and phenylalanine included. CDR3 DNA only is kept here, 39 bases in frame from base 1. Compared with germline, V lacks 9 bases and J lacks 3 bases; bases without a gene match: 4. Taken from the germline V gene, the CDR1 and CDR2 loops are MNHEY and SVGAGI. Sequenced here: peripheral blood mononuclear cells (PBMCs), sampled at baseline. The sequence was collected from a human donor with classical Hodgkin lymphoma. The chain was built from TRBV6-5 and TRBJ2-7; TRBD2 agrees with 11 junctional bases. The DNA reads TGTGCCAGTAGACTAGCGGGACTCTACGAGCAGTACTTC. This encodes CASRLAGLYEQYF.